One and the same sample provided the 15 T cell receptor beta chains below, sequenced in a study of blood T cell repertoires in COVID-19. Assay used: immunoSEQ multiplex PCR; TCRdb lists only in-frame clones, some missing. The sample carries 45,000 to 60,000 clones, 70% to 90% recorded once. The sample consisted of peripheral blood. The origin of the receptors is an older man with active COVID-19.

The V call is TRBV18, the J call TRBJ1-2, with TRBD1 matching over 8 bases. The CDR3 has 17 residues. Germline assignment: CDR1 KGHSH and CDR2 LQKENI. V dropped 3 bases and J dropped 0; count of bases not matched to a gene: 9. The chain's CDR3 is CASSPSRDRITNYGYTF. In DNA, the CDR3 is TGTGCCAGCTCACCCTCCAGGGACAGGATAACTAACTATGGCTACACCTTC. The entire variable domain, with the rest obtained from reference TRBV18 and TRBJ1-2, is as follows: NAGVMQNPRHLVRRRGQEARLRCSPMKGHSHVYWYRQLPEEGLKFMVYLQKENIIDESGMPKERFSAEFPKEGPSILRIQQVVRGDSAAYFCASSPSRDRITNYGYTFGSGTRLTVV.

The rearrangement joins TRBV29-1 to TRBJ2-2, with 11 bases lining up with TRBD2. V shed 1 base, J shed 5 bases, and the junction held 0 bases outside the gene matches. CDR3 size: 14 residues. Germline V gives CDR1 SQVTM, CDR2 ANQGSEA. For the CDR3, the DNA is TGCAGCGTTGAAGTAGCGGGGGGGACCGGGGAGCTGTTTTTT. It translates to CSVEVAGGTGELFF.

The gene calls are TRBV7-2 and TRBJ2-5, with 11 nucleotides matching TRBD2. Germline CDR1 is SGHTA and CDR2 is FQGNSA. This CDR3 has 17 residues. V dropped 4 bases and J dropped 4; count of bases not matched to a gene: 11. The CDR3 sequence is CASSSRLAGTDGETQYF. CDR3 nucleotide sequence: TGTGCCAGCAGCTCCCGACTAGCGGGGACCGACGGAGAGACCCAGTACTTC. The full variable domain, its missing parts supplied by reference TRBV7-2 and TRBJ2-5, is GAGVSQSPSNKVTEKGKDVELRCDPISGHTALYWYRQSLGQGLEFLIYFQGNSAPDKSGLPSDRFSAERTGGSVSTLTIQRTQQEDSAVYLCASSSRLAGTDGETQYFGPGTRLLVL.

DNA for the CDR3: TGTGCCAGCAGCTCGGGAGTAGCGGGGGGGCAGAATGAGCAGTTCTTC. It codes for CASSSGVAGGQNEQFF. This chain uses TRBV11-1 with TRBJ2-1, with 11 bases that match TRBD2. V lost 4 bases and J lost 7; bases outside the gene matches: 9. Germline-derived CDR1 and CDR2 are SGHAT and FQDESV (reference sequence). The CDR3 is made up of 16 amino acids.

The gene calls are TRBV5-6 and TRBJ2-5; D perhaps matches TRBD1 (6 bases). CDR1 is SGHDT and CDR2 is YYEEEE in the germline V gene. CDR3 length: 14 amino acids. Between the trimmed V and J ends, which lost 0 bases and 4 bases, there was a span of 10 bases. CDR3 region: CASSLGGPGETQYF. The CDR3, as DNA: TGTGCCAGCAGCTTGGGGGGGCCCGGAGAGACCCAGTACTTC.

As concerns this clone: The same CDR3 is also encoded by other DNA sequences in this sample. The chain carries TRBV19 and TRBJ1-1; D is undetermined. The germline gives CDR1 LNHDA, CDR2 SQIVND (reference sequence). The CDR3 spans 13 residues. Trimming removed 5 bases from V and 1 base from J, with 8 bases in between. As DNA, the CDR3 is TGTGCCAGTAGTTCTGGCAAGAACACTGAAGCTTTCTTT. Protein sequence: CASSSGKNTEAFF.

The chain recombines TRBV6-5 with TRBJ1-5; the D gene is possibly TRBD1 (6 bases). The CDR3 runs 15 residues. CDR1 is MNHEY, CDR2 SVGAGI, per germline. The V and J ends lost 6 bases and 5 bases respectively, with 17 bases between them. As DNA, the CDR3 is TGTGCCAGCAGACCCGGACAGCTCATATATCAGCCCCAGCATTTT. Residues: CASRPGQLIYQPQHF.

The chain has TRBV12-3 or TRBV12-4 and TRBJ1-2, with D possibly TRBD1 on 5 matching bases. Between the trimmed V and J ends, which lost 2 bases and 6 bases, there was a span of 10 bases. CDR3 length: 13 amino acids. CDR3 in amino acids: CASSLSGIHGYTF. In DNA form, the CDR3 reads TGTGCCAGCAGTTTATCAGGGATCCATGGCTACACCTTC.

The chain carries TRBV5-4 and TRBJ1-1, with 7 bases lining up with TRBD1. CDR1 is SGHNT and CDR2 is YYREEE in the germline V gene (reference sequence). With 0 bases clipped from V and 5 bases from J, the junction kept 4 bases outside the gene matches. The CDR3 runs 14 residues. CDR3 protein: CASSLERGRTEAFF. The CDR3 DNA reads TGTGCCAGCAGCTTGGAGAGGGGGCGGACTGAAGCTTTCTTT.

The rearrangement joins TRBV6-2 or TRBV6-3 to TRBJ2-7; possible D gene TRBD1, 6 bases. Trimming stripped 4 bases from V and 5 bases from J, with 15 bases between. From germline, CDR1 is MNHEY and CDR2 SVGEGT. The CDR3 loop spans 14 amino acids. The CDR3 DNA sequence: TGTGCCAGCAGTTCCGAACAGGGTATCGACGAGCAGTACTTC. Its translation is CASSSEQGIDEQYF.

This clone was seen a few times. J is TRBJ2-1 and V is TRBV9; D unclear. Trimming took off 4 bases at V and 9 bases at J, with 20 bases between the two ends. Germline loops: CDR1 SGDLS, CDR2 YYNGEE. The CDR3 has 15 amino acids. The CDR3 loop is CASSLDSLESGEQFF. In nucleotides, the CDR3 is TGTGCCAGCAGCCTAGATAGCCTGGAGTCTGGTGAGCAGTTCTTC.

In nucleotides, the CDR3 is TGTGCCAGCAGCCCAGGACTAGCGGGGTACAATGAGCAGTTCTTC. Translation: CASSPGLAGYNEQFF. The chain combines TRBV7-2 with TRBJ2-1, with 12 bases that match TRBD2. CDR1 and CDR2 from the germline V gene are SGHTA and FQGNSA. The CDR3 runs to 15 residues. V trimming: 5 bases; J trimming: 4 bases; junction bases outside the gene matches: 3. Full variable domain (missing parts from reference TRBV7-2 and TRBJ2-1): GAGVSQSPSNKVTEKGKDVELRCDPISGHTALYWYRQSLGQGLEFLIYFQGNSAPDKSGLPSDRFSAERTGGSVSTLTIQRTQQEDSAVYLCASSPGLAGYNEQFFGPGTRLTVL.

This rearrangement joins TRBV5-5 to TRBJ1-4; 7 bases agree with TRBD1. Germline-derived CDR1 and CDR2 are SGHKS and YYEKEE (reference sequence). The CDR3 consists of 14 residues. After removal of 5 bases from V and 4 bases from J, the junction contained 5 bases not matched to a gene. The CDR3 nucleotides are TGTGCCAGCAGGTTCAGGGGGGATAATGAAAAACTGTTTTTT. This codes for CASRFRGDNEKLFF.

The chain joins TRBV2 to TRBJ2-2; TRBD2 agrees at 7 bases. V was pared by 6 bases and J by 6 bases, with 10 bases of the junction left unmatched. The germline gives CDR1 SNHLY, CDR2 FYNNEI. This CDR3 region has 15 residues. In DNA form, the CDR3 reads TGTGCCAGCAGACCTAGACTAGCCTCCCCCGGGGAGCTGTTTTTT. Translating it yields CASRPRLASPGELFF.

The genes are TRBV7-2 and TRBJ1-2; 9 bases agree with TRBD1. Germline loops: CDR1 SGHTA, CDR2 FQGNSA. The V gene end was trimmed by 3 bases and the J gene end by 5 bases; junction bases not matched to a gene: 4. The CDR3 contains 14 residues. The CDR3 region is CASSFGQGIYGYTF. The CDR3 DNA reads TGTGCCAGCAGCTTCGGACAGGGGATATATGGCTACACCTTC.